Shown below are 12 T cell receptor beta chains from a single sample sequenced in a study of shared clonotypes between healthy human individuals. Measured with immunoSEQ multiplex PCR; TCRdb has only the in-frame clones, and not every one. The sample shows under 2,500,000 clones, approximately 96% of them seen only once. The sample was naive CD4+ T cells sorted from blood. Subset of the sample: CD45RA+ positively selected. The receptors derive from a man younger than 35 in good health.

A word on this clone: Other DNA variants within this sample encode the same CDR3. The CDR3 DNA reads TGCGCCAGCAGTTTCAACACCGGGGAGCTGTTTTTT. This codes for CASSFNTGELFF. This chain links TRBV5-1 with TRBJ2-2; D ambiguous. The CDR3 runs to 12 residues. Trimming pared 5 bases from V and 2 bases from J, leaving 4 bases between. CDR1 and CDR2 (germline): SGHRS, YFSETQ. Full variable domain (rest looked up from reference TRBV5-1 and TRBJ2-2): KAGVTQTPRYLIKTRGQQVTLSCSPISGHRSVSWYQQTPGQGLQFLFEYFSETQRNKGNFPGRFSGRQFSNSRSEMNVSTLELGDSALYLCASSFNTGELFFGEGSRLTVL.

This chain joins TRBV11-2 and TRBJ2-7; D ambiguous. V dropped 4 bases and J dropped 6 bases, with 13 bases sitting between them. Germline assignment: CDR1 SGHAT and CDR2 FQNNGV. This CDR3 spans 13 amino acids. CDR3 nucleotides: TGTGCCAGCAGCTCCCCCGGCCTGATCGAGCAGTACTTC. Protein: CASSSPGLIEQYF. Full variable domain (outside the CDR3, taken from reference TRBV11-2 and TRBJ2-7): EAGVAQSPRYKIIEKRQSVAFWCNPISGHATLYWYQQILGQGPKLLIQFQNNGVVDDSQLPKDRFSAERLKGVDSTLKIQPAKLEDSAVYLCASSSPGLIEQYFGPGTRLTVT.

The rearrangement links TRBV2 to TRBJ2-3; TRBD2 matches at 7 bases. The length of the CDR3 is 15 residues. Trimming took 6 bases from V and 0 from J; bases not matched to a gene: 6. Per germline, CDR1 SNHLY and CDR2 FYNNEI. CDR3 protein: CASSLAEASTDTQYF. The DNA of the CDR3 is TGTGCCAGCAGCCTAGCGGAAGCTAGCACAGATACGCAGTATTTT.

This clone was observed once. The V call is TRBV6-6, the J call TRBJ1-6; the match to TRBD1 covers 8 bases. Germline V CDR1 and CDR2: MNHNY, SVGAGI (reference sequence). The V and J ends lost 6 bases and 7 bases, in that order; junction bases with no gene match: 8. The CDR3 contains 15 residues. DNA of the CDR3: TGTGCCAGCAGGGCCGGGGACAGGAGAAATTCACCCCTCCACTTT. The encoded protein is CASRAGDRRNSPLHF.

This chain links TRBV15 with TRBJ1-5; D remains unclear. This CDR3 has 16 residues. CDR1 LNHNV and CDR2 YYDKDF come from the germline V gene (reference sequence). The V and J ends lost 0 bases and 4 bases respectively, with 13 bases between them. Here the CDR3 reads CATSRDPAGRNQPQHF. The CDR3 nucleotides read TGTGCCACCAGCAGAGATCCGGCGGGGAGGAATCAGCCCCAGCATTTT. Full variable domain (remainder filled in from reference TRBV15 and TRBJ1-5): DAMVIQNPRYQVTQFGKPVTLSCSQTLNHNVMYWYQQKSSQAPKLLFHYYDKDFNNEADTPDNFQSRRPNTSFCFLDIRSPGLGDTAMYLCATSRDPAGRNQPQHFGDGTRLSIL.

CDR3 bases: TGTGCCAGCCAGCCCTCGACTAGCGGCTACAATGAGCAGTTCTTC. This gives the protein CASQPSTSGYNEQFF. The chain is built from TRBV6-5 and TRBJ2-1; 9 bases fit TRBD2. J lost 3 bases, V lost 8 bases, and 8 bases had no gene match. This CDR3 has 15 residues. The germline CDR1 and CDR2 sequences are MNHEY and SVGAGI.

This sequence joins TRBV5-4 and TRBJ2-5; possibly TRBD1 for D (5 bases). Trimming stripped 4 bases from V and 2 bases from J, with 12 bases between. This CDR3 region has 14 residues. Germline values: CDR1 SGHNT, CDR2 YYREEE (reference sequence). CDR3 DNA: TGTGCCAGCAGCGTCAGGGTAGGGCAAGAGACCCAGTACTTC. Translated: CASSVRVGQETQYF.

This clone came up a few times. Other DNA sequences in the same sample also yield this CDR3. The rearrangement uses TRBV7-2 and TRBJ1-5; D is unclear. Between the trimmed V and J ends, which lost 1 base and 2 bases, there was a span of 6 bases. Germline CDR1 is SGHTA and CDR2 is FQGNSA. The CDR3 length is 14 residues. CDR3 DNA: TGTGCCAGCAGCTTAGACAGTGGCAATCAGCCCCAGCATTTT. Amino acid sequence: CASSLDSGNQPQHF.

V and J are TRBV4-3 and TRBJ2-2, with 11 positions matching TRBD2. With 1 base clipped from V and 5 bases from J, the junction kept 6 bases outside the gene matches. There are 17 residues in the CDR3. Germline V gene lookup returns CDR1 LGHNA and CDR2 YSLEER. The CDR3 coding sequence is TGCGCCAGCAGCCAAGCTCTAGCGGGAGGTTGGACCGGGGAGCTGTTTTTT. Translation: CASSQALAGGWTGELFF.

This sequence joins TRBV29-1 and TRBJ1-2, with D possibly matching TRBD1 (6 bases). The length of the CDR3 is 11 residues. Trimming pared 7 bases from V and 5 bases from J, leaving 11 bases between. CDR1 and CDR2 (germline): SQVTM, ANQGSEA. The CDR3 spells CSGGGQYGYTF. The CDR3 nucleotides read TGCAGCGGTGGAGGACAGTATGGCTACACCTTC.

The chain couples TRBV30 to TRBJ1-3, with unresolved D. This CDR3 is 13 amino acids long. In germline, CDR1 is GTSNPN, CDR2 SVGIG (reference sequence). Between the trimmed V and J ends, which lost 2 bases and 2 bases, there was a span of 7 bases. As DNA, the CDR3 is TGTGCCTGGAGTAACGTAGCTGGAAACACCATATATTTT. Amino acid sequence: CAWSNVAGNTIYF.

The chain is built from TRBV19 and TRBJ2-5; D possibly uses TRBD1 or TRBD2 (5 bases each). V was clipped by 3 bases and J by 1 base, with 15 bases between them. This CDR3 comprises 16 residues. From germline, CDR1 is LNHDA and CDR2 SQIVND (reference sequence). The CDR3 sequence: CASSIITGQIQETQYF. The CDR3 DNA reads TGTGCCAGTAGTATTATCACGGGGCAGATCCAAGAGACCCAGTACTTC.